This TCR beta chain is from a study of blood T cell repertoires in COVID-19. Study at large: The analysed material was cDNA or gDNA that came from T cells, B-cell-depleted T cells, or PBMCs.

The ends were cut back, 8 bases at V and 1 base at J, with 6 bases in the middle. Germline CDR1 and CDR2: MNHEY and SVGAGI. The CDR3 runs 13 residues. Per the original methods: For nucleated cells, counts were estimated from reference gene primer amplification. Produced via immunoSEQ multiplex PCR; TCRdb's table is partial and in-frame only. V, J and clone size are taken as reported in that table, and D and trimming were inferred from the DNA itself. The sample shows around 190,000 clones, around 88% of them seen only once. Everyone who took part was 18 to 89 years old, and they came from about two dozen US areas. Participants reported their clinical history, and cohort assignment relied on those reports.

The sequenced sample was PBMCs or T cells enriched from blood (not recorded which). The V call is TRBV6-5, the J call TRBJ2-6; D is undetermined. This sequence was found in a middle-aged man with acute COVID-19. The DNA of the CDR3 is TGTGCCAGCTTCGTATCTGGGGCCAACGTCCTGACTTTC. Residues: CASFVSGANVLTF.